This T cell receptor (beta chain) was recorded in a study of blood T cell repertoires in COVID-19. Whole-study context: Researchers got acute and convalescent COVID-19 samples from the United States, Italy and Spain. Nucleic acid was either cDNA or gDNA, and it came from T cells, B-cell-depleted T cells, or PBMCs.

Germline V gene sequence: CDR1 MNHEY, CDR2 SMNVEV (reference sequence). The CDR3 has 14 residues. Trimming cost V 3 bases and J 0 bases, with 7 bases left between them. As originally analysed: Reference gene primer amplification gave nucleated cell count estimates. Assay: immunoSEQ multiplex PCR; the TCRdb copy retains only in-frame clones and omits some. V and J calls and clone size are copied from that table; D and trimming were computed from the DNA. This sample has 30,000 to 40,000 clones, with about 82% found just once. Material: peripheral blood. This clonotype was sampled from a man aged 60 to 69 in a cohort sampled during active COVID-19. J is TRBJ2-3 and V is TRBV27, with D perhaps matching TRBD2 (5 bases). CDR3 sequence: CASSFSGSTDTQYF. DNA of the CDR3: TGTGCCAGCAGTTTTTCGGGGAGCACAGATACGCAGTATTTT.